The 9 T cell receptor beta chains reported below all come from one sample, sequenced in a study of PD-1 blockade in mismatch repair-deficient tumors. The method was immunoSEQ multiplex PCR; TCRdb's version includes in-frame clones alone and lacks a portion of them. The data show around 38,000 clones, about 85% seen once. Specimen: peripheral blood, collected 4 weeks after starting pembrolizumab. All receptors come from an adult with mismatch repair-deficient cancer.

Regarding this clone: At one boundary the junction diverges from the germline segment, which might be a read error. The chain has TRBV7-9 and TRBJ1-2, with no clear D. The V gene's germline CDR1 is SEHNR and CDR2 FQNEAQ (reference sequence). This CDR3 region has 10 residues. CDR3 sequence (DNA): TGTGCCAGCAGCTTAGAGACAATTGCATTC. This codes for CASSLETIAF.

V is TRBV27 and J is TRBJ1-4, with D possibly being TRBD1 (5 bases). With 4 bases removed from V and 0 bases from J, the gap between germline ends came to 18 bases. CDR1 is MNHEY, CDR2 SMNVEV, per germline (reference sequence). The CDR3 loop spans 18 amino acids. CDR3 nucleotides: TGTGCCAGCAGTTCCGCCCCACCCACGACAGCAACTAATGAAAAACTGTTTTTT. Protein sequence: CASSSAPPTTATNEKLFF. Full variable domain (rest looked up from reference TRBV27 and TRBJ1-4): EAQVTQNPRYLITVTGKKLTVTCSQNMNHEYMSWYRQDPGLGLRQIYYSMNVEVTDKGDVPEGYKVSRKEKRNFPLILESPSPNQTSLYFCASSSAPPTTATNEKLFFGSGTQLSVL.

V is TRBV5-1 and J is TRBJ1-2; no reliable D call. The ends were cut back, 2 bases at V and 3 bases at J, with 11 bases in the middle. Germline lookup yields CDR1 SGHRS and CDR2 YFSETQ. CDR3 size: 14 residues. CDR3 bases: TGCGCCAGCAGCTTCGGGCTCCGGGACTATGGCTACACCTTC. Translating gives CASSFGLRDYGYTF.

The chain couples TRBV2 to TRBJ1-2; tentatively, D is TRBD1 (5 bases). Germline CDR1 SNHLY, CDR2 FYNNEI. The CDR3 consists of 15 residues. Between the trimmed V and J ends, which lost 7 bases and 2 bases, there was a span of 17 bases. In DNA form, the CDR3 reads TGTGCCAGCATCCCACGTCGGGGGGGGAACTATGGCTACACCTTC. Translation gives CASIPRRGGNYGYTF.

The V gene is TRBV27, the J gene TRBJ2-1, with 8 bases that match TRBD2. The CDR3 extends over 16 amino acids. Germline CDR1 reads MNHEY; CDR2 reads SMNVEV (reference sequence). Trimming at V came to 7 bases and at J to 5 bases, leaving 13 bases not matched to a gene. The CDR3 protein is CASTATGLAGHNEQFF. The CDR3 DNA follows: TGTGCCAGCACCGCGACGGGGCTAGCGGGTCACAATGAGCAGTTCTTC.

V and J are TRBV30 and TRBJ1-2, with D possibly matching TRBD1 (5 bases). This CDR3 has 13 amino acids. V was clipped by 0 bases and J by 4 bases, with 9 bases between them. CDR1 and CDR2 from the germline V gene are GTSNPN and SVGIG (reference sequence). CDR3 loop: CAWSVLGTYGYTF. DNA for the CDR3: TGTGCCTGGAGTGTACTGGGGACCTATGGCTACACCTTC.

The count of this clone is one. This chain uses TRBV7-9 with TRBJ1-5; TRBD1 might be the D (5 bases). This CDR3 region has 14 residues. V was trimmed by 4 bases and J by 6 bases, leaving 13 bases between them. Germline values: CDR1 SEHNR, CDR2 FQNEAQ (reference sequence). CDR3 residues: CASSYDSPTQPQHF. DNA of the CDR3: TGTGCCAGCAGCTACGACAGCCCTACTCAGCCCCAGCATTTT. Full variable domain (rest looked up from reference TRBV7-9 and TRBJ1-5): DTGVSQNPRHKITKRGQNVTFRCDPISEHNRLYWYRQTLGQGPEFLTYFQNEAQLEKSRLLSDRFSAERPKGSFSTLEIQRTEQGDSAMYLCASSYDSPTQPQHFGDGTRLSIL.

The V gene is TRBV11-2, the J gene TRBJ2-7; TRBD2 might be the D (5 bases). This CDR3 has 13 residues. Per the germline V gene, CDR1 is SGHAT and CDR2 is FQNNGV. The germline V and J ends were trimmed by 1 base and 2 bases, with 6 bases remaining between them. The CDR3 bases are TGTGCCAGCAGCTTAGCCGGGGCCTACGAGCAGTACTTC. Translation gives CASSLAGAYEQYF. The full variable domain, rest sourced from reference TRBV11-2 and TRBJ2-7, is EAGVAQSPRYKIIEKRQSVAFWCNPISGHATLYWYQQILGQGPKLLIQFQNNGVVDDSQLPKDRFSAERLKGVDSTLKIQPAKLEDSAVYLCASSLAGAYEQYFGPGTRLTVT.

V is TRBV4-3 and J is TRBJ1-4, with D possibly being TRBD1 (6 bases). The CDR3 runs to 15 residues. The V gene's germline CDR1 is LGHNA and CDR2 YSLEER. V was shortened by 1 base and J by 6 bases, with 12 bases between the two germline ends. The CDR3: CASSQGGGAYEKLFF. The DNA of the CDR3 is TGCGCCAGCAGCCAAGGCGGGGGGGCCTATGAAAAACTGTTTTTT.